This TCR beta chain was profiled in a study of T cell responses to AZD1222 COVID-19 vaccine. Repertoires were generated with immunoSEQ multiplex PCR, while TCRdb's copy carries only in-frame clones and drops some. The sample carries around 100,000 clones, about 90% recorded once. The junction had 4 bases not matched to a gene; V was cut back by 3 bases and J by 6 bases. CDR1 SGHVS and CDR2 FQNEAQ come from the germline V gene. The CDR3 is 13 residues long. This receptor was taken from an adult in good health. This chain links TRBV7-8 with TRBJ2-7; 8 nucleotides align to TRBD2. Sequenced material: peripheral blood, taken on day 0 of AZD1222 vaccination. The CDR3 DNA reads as TGTGCCAGCAGCTTGGGACTAGACAGCGAGCAGTACTTC. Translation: CASSLGLDSEQYF.